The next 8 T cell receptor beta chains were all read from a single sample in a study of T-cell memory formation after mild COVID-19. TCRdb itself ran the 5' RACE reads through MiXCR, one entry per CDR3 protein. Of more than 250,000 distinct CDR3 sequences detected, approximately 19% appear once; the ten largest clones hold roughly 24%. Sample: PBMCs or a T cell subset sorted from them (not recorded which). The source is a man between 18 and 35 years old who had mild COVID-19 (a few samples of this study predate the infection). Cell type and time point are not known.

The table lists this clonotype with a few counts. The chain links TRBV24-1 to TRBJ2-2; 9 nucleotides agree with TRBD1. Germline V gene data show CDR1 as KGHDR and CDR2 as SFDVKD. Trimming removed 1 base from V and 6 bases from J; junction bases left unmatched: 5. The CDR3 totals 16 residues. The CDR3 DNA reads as TGTGCCACCAGTGATTTCCTGGGACAGGGTGCCGGGGAGCTGTTTTTT. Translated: CATSDFLGQGAGELFF.

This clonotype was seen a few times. This chain's CDR3 is CASSDPTLGTEGYTF. The CDR3 nucleotides are TGTGCCAGCAGTGATCCCACTCTCGGGACAGAAGGCTACACCTTC. This sequence joins TRBV25-1 and TRBJ1-2; TRBD1 agrees at 7 bases. The CDR3 loop spans 15 amino acids. CDR1 is MGHDK, CDR2 SYGVNS, per germline. J was trimmed by 8 bases and V by 3 bases; bases with no gene match: 12.

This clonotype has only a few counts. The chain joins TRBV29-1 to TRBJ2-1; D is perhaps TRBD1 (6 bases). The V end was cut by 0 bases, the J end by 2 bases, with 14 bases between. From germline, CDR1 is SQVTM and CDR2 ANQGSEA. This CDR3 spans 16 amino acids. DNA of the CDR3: TGCAGCGTTGAAGATTCAGGGCAGGGGACCTACAATGAGCAGTTCTTC. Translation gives CSVEDSGQGTYNEQFF.

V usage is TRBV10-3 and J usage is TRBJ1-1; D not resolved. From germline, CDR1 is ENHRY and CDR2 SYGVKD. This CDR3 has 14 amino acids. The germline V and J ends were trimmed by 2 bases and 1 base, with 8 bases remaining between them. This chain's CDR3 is CAISEGGKNTEAFF. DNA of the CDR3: TGTGCCATCAGTGAGGGCGGGAAGAACACTGAAGCTTTCTTT.

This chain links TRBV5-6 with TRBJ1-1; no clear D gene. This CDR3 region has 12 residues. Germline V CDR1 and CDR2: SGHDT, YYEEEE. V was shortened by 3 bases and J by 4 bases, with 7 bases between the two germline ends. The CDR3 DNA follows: TGTGCCAGCAGCTGGGAGACCACTGAAGCTTTCTTT. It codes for CASSWETTEAFF. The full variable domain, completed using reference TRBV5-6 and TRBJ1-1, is DAGVTQSPTHLIKTRGQQVTLRCSPKSGHDTVSWYQQALGQGPQFIFQYYEEEERQRGNFPDRFSGHQFPNYSSELNVNALLLGDSALYLCASSWETTEAFFGQGTRLTVV.

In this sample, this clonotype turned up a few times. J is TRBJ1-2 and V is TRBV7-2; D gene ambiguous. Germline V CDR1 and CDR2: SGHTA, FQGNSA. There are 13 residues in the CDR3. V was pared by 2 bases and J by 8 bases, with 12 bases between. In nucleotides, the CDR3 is TGTGCCAGCAGCTTATCCCTCGTCGGAGGCTACACCTTC. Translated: CASSLSLVGGYTF.

The CDR3 DNA is TGTGCCAGCAGCGTAGGACAGGCGATAAACTACGAGCAGTACTTC. It translates to CASSVGQAINYEQYF. The chain is built from TRBV9 and TRBJ2-7; the D gene is possibly TRBD1 (6 bases). The germline CDR1 and CDR2 sequences are SGDLS and YYNGEE. The CDR3 has 15 amino acids. V was clipped by 0 bases and J by 3 bases, with 13 bases between them.

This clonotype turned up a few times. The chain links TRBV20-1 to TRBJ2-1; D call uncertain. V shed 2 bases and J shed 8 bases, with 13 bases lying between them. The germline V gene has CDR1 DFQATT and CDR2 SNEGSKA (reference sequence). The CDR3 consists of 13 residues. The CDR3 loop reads CSARPAQVHEQFF. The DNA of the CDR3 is TGCAGTGCTAGACCCGCCCAGGTCCATGAGCAGTTCTTC.